A single sample gave rise to the 32 T cell receptor beta chains below, sequenced in a study of OX40 agonist ivuxolimab in advanced cancers. Sequenced by immunoSEQ multiplex PCR; TCRdb stores in-frame clones only, minus some. The sample holds 72,000 or so clones, around 90% seen once. The material was CD4+ or CD8+ T cells sorted from blood, obtained in a trial of the OX40 agonist ivuxolimab. The receptors here all came from an adult with an advanced solid tumor such as melanoma, head and neck, liver or kidney cancer.

The CDR3 sequence: CASSRGGTGGPYGYTF. The CDR3 DNA reads as TGTGCCAGCAGCCGCGGTGGGACAGGGGGCCCCTATGGCTACACCTTC. The rearrangement joins TRBV14 to TRBJ1-2; 12 bases are shared with TRBD1. This CDR3 region has 16 residues. The germline CDR1 and CDR2 sequences are SGHDN and FVKESK. Trimming removed 4 bases from V and 4 bases from J; junction bases left unmatched: 7.

The CDR3 region is CASSIFPGQARETQYF. The CDR3 DNA follows: TGCGCCAGCAGCATATTCCCGGGACAAGCGAGGGAGACCCAGTACTTC. The chain combines TRBV5-1 with TRBJ2-5; TRBD1 is a possible D gene (6 bases). There are 16 residues in the CDR3. Germline V gene data show CDR1 as SGHRS and CDR2 as YFSETQ. V was trimmed by 4 bases and J by 5 bases, leaving 21 bases between them.

This clone was seen more than once but under ten times. Other nucleotide sequences in the sample specify the same CDR3. V and J are TRBV5-1 and TRBJ1-1; the D gene is possibly TRBD1 (5 bases). V lost 0 bases and J lost 1, with 7 bases in between. Germline-derived CDR1 and CDR2 are SGHRS and YFSETQ. CDR3 size: 14 residues. The chain's CDR3 is CASSLGQTNTEAFF. CDR3 sequence (DNA): TGCGCCAGCAGCTTGGGACAGACGAACACTGAAGCTTTCTTT. Complete variable domain (other parts from reference TRBV5-1 and TRBJ1-1): KAGVTQTPRYLIKTRGQQVTLSCSPISGHRSVSWYQQTPGQGLQFLFEYFSETQRNKGNFPGRFSGRQFSNSRSEMNVSTLELGDSALYLCASSLGQTNTEAFFGQGTRLTVV.

This chain connects TRBV9 to TRBJ1-2; 7 nucleotides match TRBD1. V trimming: 3 bases; J trimming: 0 bases; junction bases outside the gene matches: 8. Germline V gene sequence: CDR1 SGDLS, CDR2 YYNGEE. The CDR3 covers 16 residues. CDR3 sequence reads: CASSASRTGANYGYTF. DNA for the CDR3: TGTGCCAGCAGCGCCAGTCGGACAGGAGCTAACTATGGCTACACCTTC.

This chain joins TRBV28 and TRBJ1-4; 7 nucleotides agree with TRBD1. The CDR3 runs 18 residues. Germline-derived CDR1 and CDR2 are MDHEN and SYDVKM. With 6 bases clipped from V and 0 bases from J, the junction kept 13 bases outside the gene matches. In nucleotides, the CDR3 is TGTGCCAGCAGCCCAGTACGGGACAGCGATGCAACTAATGAAAAACTGTTTTTT. This sequence encodes CASSPVRDSDATNEKLFF.

The V call is TRBV10-3, the J call TRBJ2-2; 8 bases map to TRBD2. J gave up 0 bases and V 0 bases, and 9 bases lay outside the gene matches. In germline, CDR1 is ENHRY, CDR2 SYGVKD. CDR3 length: 19 amino acids. Here the CDR3 reads CAISESRSSGTSNTGELFF. As DNA, the CDR3 is TGTGCCATCAGTGAGTCTCGGAGTAGCGGGACTTCGAACACCGGGGAGCTGTTTTTT.

The J gene is TRBJ2-3, the V gene TRBV11-1; 8 bases are shared with TRBD1. The ends lost 3 bases at V and 1 base at J; junction bases unmatched: 15. The CDR3 sequence is 19 residues long. CDR1 and CDR2 (germline): SGHAT, FQDESV (reference sequence). CDR3 sequence: CASSFFVGPGTGGTDTQYF. CDR3 DNA sequence: TGTGCCAGCAGCTTCTTTGTGGGGCCCGGGACAGGCGGCACAGATACGCAGTATTTT.

The rearrangement uses TRBV7-2 and TRBJ2-3, with D unclear. Germline V CDR1 and CDR2: SGHTA, FQGNSA. V was cut by 5 bases and J by 5 bases, with 14 bases left in between. This CDR3 comprises 14 residues. This CDR3 is CASSPHSGLDTQYF. The CDR3 bases are TGTGCCAGCAGCCCCCACTCTGGGCTAGATACGCAGTATTTT.

The rearrangement uses TRBV11-3 and TRBJ2-2; 9 bases agree with TRBD1. CDR1 and CDR2 from the germline V gene are SGHNT and YENEEA. The CDR3 contains 15 residues. V dropped 1 base and J dropped 7; count of bases not matched to a gene: 4. The CDR3 sequence: CASSLAGQGHGELFF. Written as DNA, the CDR3 is TGTGCCAGCAGCTTAGCGGGACAGGGCCACGGGGAGCTGTTTTTT.

This chain joins TRBV7-9 and TRBJ1-2; D unresolved. V lost 1 base, J lost 4 bases, and 19 bases lay in between. Germline CDR1 is SEHNR and CDR2 is FQNEAQ (reference sequence). The CDR3 length is 17 residues. For the CDR3, the DNA is TGTGCCAGCAGCTTAGAGGGAAGGGCCTCCTCCACCTATGGCTACACCTTC. Its translation is CASSLEGRASSTYGYTF.

V is TRBV4-2 and J is TRBJ1-2, with 8 nucleotides matching TRBD1. CDR1 is LGHNA and CDR2 is YNFKEQ in the germline V gene. CDR3 length: 14 amino acids. V trimming: 5 bases; J trimming: 5 bases; junction bases outside the gene matches: 7. CDR3 nucleotide sequence: TGTGCCAGCAGCGCCGCAGGGGGCGGGTATGGCTACACCTTC. Translating gives CASSAAGGGYGYTF.

The chain is built from TRBV9 and TRBJ2-5, with 9 bases identical to TRBD2. Germline-derived CDR1 and CDR2 are SGDLS and YYNGEE. V lost 0 bases and J lost 0; bases outside the gene matches: 3. This CDR3 region has 16 residues. CDR3 loop: CASSVAAGGYQETQYF. In nucleotides, the CDR3 is TGTGCCAGCAGCGTAGCGGCGGGGGGGTACCAAGAGACCCAGTACTTC.

The chain couples TRBV18 to TRBJ2-1, with D hard to call. Trimming shortened V by 0 bases and J by 8 bases, and 11 bases separated the two germline ends. The CDR3 totals 14 residues. Per the germline V gene, CDR1 is KGHSH and CDR2 is LQKENI. For the CDR3, the DNA is TGTGCCAGCTCACCACCGGCAAATGGCGATGAGCAGTTCTTC. It encodes CASSPPANGDEQFF.

The chain links TRBV5-5 to TRBJ2-1; 7 bases are shared with TRBD2. The CDR3 length is 14 residues. J gave up 8 bases and V 0 bases, and 5 bases lay outside the gene matches. Germline CDR1 reads SGHKS; CDR2 reads YYEKEE (reference sequence). CDR3 amino acids: CASSLGGSGHEQFF. The CDR3 DNA sequence: TGTGCCAGCAGCTTGGGCGGGAGTGGGCATGAGCAGTTCTTC.

The chain links TRBV28 to TRBJ1-2; 8 bases match TRBD1. The CDR3 extends over 15 amino acids. V was clipped by 5 bases and J by 4 bases; unmatched bases: 9. Looked up from germline, CDR1 is MDHEN and CDR2 is SYDVKM. CDR3 amino acids: CASSPGQGPAYGYTF. CDR3 nucleotides: TGTGCCAGCAGTCCCGGACAGGGACCGGCCTATGGCTACACCTTC.

The count of this clone is one. This sequence joins TRBV11-2 and TRBJ1-2; TRBD1 aligns across 8 bases. V lost 0 bases and J lost 6; bases outside the gene matches: 0. Germline loops: CDR1 SGHAT, CDR2 FQNNGV. The CDR3 loop spans 13 amino acids. The CDR3 region has the DNA TGTGCCAGCAGCTTAGACAGGGGGCATGGCTACACCTTC. Its protein is CASSLDRGHGYTF.

This clone was counted a few times. V gene TRBV2 combines with J gene TRBJ1-5; TRBD1 is a possible D gene (5 bases). V was cut by 5 bases and J by 7 bases, with 15 bases left in between. The CDR3 sequence is 14 residues long. CDR1 is SNHLY, CDR2 FYNNEI, per germline. The CDR3, as DNA: TGTGCCAGCAGTTCAGGAGGGGTTAGGCAGCCCCAGCATTTT. It translates to CASSSGGVRQPQHF.

The chain recombines TRBV4-1 with TRBJ2-4, with 7 bases lining up with TRBD2. The CDR3 covers 15 residues. CDR1 and CDR2 (germline): MGHRA, YSYEKL. The V segment lost 5 bases and the J segment 3 bases; nucleotides outside the gene matches: 7. The CDR3: CASSSRLAGKNIQYF. The CDR3 bases are TGCGCCAGCAGCTCTCGACTAGCCGGCAAAAACATTCAGTACTTC.

The CDR3 is CATSRDTSGANVLTF. CDR3 bases: TGTGCCACCAGCAGAGATACTTCAGGAGCCAACGTCCTGACTTTC. This rearrangement joins TRBV15 to TRBJ2-6; D is unresolved. Germline V gives CDR1 LNHNV, CDR2 YYDKDF (reference sequence). Between the trimmed V and J ends, which lost 0 bases and 7 bases, there was a span of 10 bases. CDR3 size: 15 residues.

The chain has TRBV6-5 and TRBJ1-1, with D uncertain. This CDR3 comprises 13 residues. V lost 4 bases and J 0 bases, leaving 6 bases between the germline ends. The germline CDR1 and CDR2 sequences are MNHEY and SVGAGI. Here the CDR3 DNA reads TGTGCCAGCAGTTTTAGTATGAACACTGAAGCTTTCTTT. The encoded protein is CASSFSMNTEAFF.

V gene TRBV10-3 combines with J gene TRBJ2-2; D is perhaps TRBD2 (6 bases). The CDR3 runs 15 residues. Trimming cost V 6 bases and J 4 bases, with 15 bases left between them. In germline, CDR1 is ENHRY, CDR2 SYGVKD. The CDR3 DNA reads TGTGCCATCAGCGCCGGGGGTGCGGGCACCGGGGAGCTGTTTTTT. Encoded protein: CAISAGGAGTGELFF.

The V gene is TRBV29-1, the J gene TRBJ1-1; D possibly corresponds to TRBD1 (6 bases). There are 14 residues in the CDR3. Germline V gene lookup returns CDR1 SQVTM and CDR2 ANQGSEA. The V end lost 5 bases, the J end lost 2 bases, and 15 bases lay between the germline ends. CDR3: CSVRLQGFNTEAFF. The DNA for the CDR3 is TGCAGCGTTCGCCTTCAGGGGTTTAACACTGAAGCTTTCTTT.

This clone was counted a single time. CDR3 coding DNA: TGCGCCAGCAGCTATAGCGGGGGGGCCTTGAATGAGCAGTTCTTC. It specifies CASSYSGGALNEQFF. V and J are TRBV5-1 and TRBJ2-1; 11 bases match TRBD2. CDR1 SGHRS and CDR2 YFSETQ come from the germline V gene. The CDR3 loop spans 15 amino acids. The ends lost 3 bases at V and 7 bases at J; junction bases unmatched: 6.

This clone has just one count. The V gene is TRBV5-1, the J gene TRBJ2-2; D possibly uses TRBD1 or TRBD2 (5 bases each). The CDR3 has 15 residues. Germline values: CDR1 SGHRS, CDR2 YFSETQ. The V end lost 3 bases, the J end lost 1 base, and 10 bases lay between the germline ends. The CDR3 here is CASSSGPGNTGELFF. The DNA of the CDR3 is TGCGCCAGCAGCTCGGGGCCAGGGAACACCGGGGAGCTGTTTTTT.

The chain joins TRBV6-5 to TRBJ2-7; D ambiguous. Trimming pared 5 bases from V and 7 bases from J, leaving 12 bases between. CDR1 MNHEY and CDR2 SVGAGI come from the germline V gene. This CDR3 region has 12 residues. The CDR3 reads CASSDTHIEQYF. The DNA of the CDR3 is TGTGCCAGCAGTGACACCCACATAGAGCAGTACTTC.

This chain joins TRBV7-2 and TRBJ2-2, with 7 bases lining up with TRBD1. J was trimmed by 4 bases and V by 6 bases; bases with no gene match: 8. CDR3 length: 15 amino acids. The germline CDR1 and CDR2 sequences are SGHTA and FQGNSA. The CDR3 DNA follows: TGTGCCAGCAGTCAAGGGACAGCTTCCACCGGGGAGCTGTTTTTT. This encodes CASSQGTASTGELFF.

The rearrangement uses TRBV29-1 and TRBJ1-2, with D possibly matching TRBD1 (5 bases). Trimming took off 2 bases at V and 4 bases at J, with 20 bases between the two ends. The CDR3 is 16 residues long. CDR1 is SQVTM, CDR2 ANQGSEA, per germline. CDR3 residues: CSVERPSGERGYGYTF. In nucleotides, the CDR3 is TGCAGCGTTGAAAGACCGTCGGGGGAGCGAGGCTATGGCTACACCTTC.

The J gene is TRBJ1-1, the V gene TRBV6-4; 7 nucleotides align to TRBD1. The CDR3 length is 13 residues. Germline CDR1 reads MRHNA; CDR2 reads SNTAGT. The trim removed 6 bases at V and 1 base at J, leaving 2 bases unmatched. The CDR3 DNA reads as TGTGCCAGCAGGAGGACAGGGAACACTGAAGCTTTCTTT. It is translated as CASRRTGNTEAFF.

The chain couples TRBV15 to TRBJ2-2; D is unclear. V was shortened by 2 bases and J by 3 bases, with 10 bases between the two germline ends. This CDR3 is built from 15 residues. Germline CDR1 LNHNV, CDR2 YYDKDF (reference sequence). The CDR3 DNA sequence: TGTGCCACCAGCAGACCAGCGACCGACACCGGGGAGCTGTTTTTT. This translates into CATSRPATDTGELFF.

Only one count was recorded for this clone. The chain uses TRBV28 and TRBJ1-2; D is undetermined. This CDR3 spans 14 amino acids. The germline V gene has CDR1 MDHEN and CDR2 SYDVKM. V was trimmed by 2 bases and J by 1 base, leaving 8 bases between them. The CDR3, as DNA: TGTGCCAGCAGTTTACGGCGGAATAACTATGGCTACACCTTC. It translates to CASSLRRNNYGYTF.

The chain couples TRBV7-6 to TRBJ1-5; 7 nucleotides align to TRBD1. The trim removed 5 bases at V and 7 bases at J, leaving 5 bases unmatched. This CDR3 comprises 13 residues. Germline V CDR1 and CDR2: SGHVS, FNYEAQ. CDR3 protein: CASSRQGNQPQHF. The CDR3 bases are TGTGCCAGCAGCCGACAGGGTAACCAGCCCCAGCATTTT.

The chain has TRBV5-5 and TRBJ1-5; D might be TRBD1 (6 bases). The CDR3 loop spans 16 amino acids. V was pared by 0 bases and J by 3 bases, with 13 bases between. Germline CDR1 reads SGHKS; CDR2 reads YYEKEE (reference sequence). The DNA of the CDR3 is TGTGCCAGCAGCTTGGGAGGTACAGGGTTCAATCAGCCCCAGCATTTT. Its translation is CASSLGGTGFNQPQHF. Combining the CDR3 with reference TRBV5-5 and TRBJ1-5 gives the whole variable domain DAGVTQSPTHLIKTRGQQVTLRCSPISGHKSVSWYQQVLGQGPQFIFQYYEKEERGRGNFPDRFSARQFPNYSSELNVNALLLGDSALYLCASSLGGTGFNQPQHFGDGTRLSIL.